This TCR beta chain was sequenced in a study of graft-versus-host responses after intestinal transplantation. Study in general: Grafts that recipients had were multivisceral, liver-intestinal, or isolated intestinal transplants. Recipients uniformly received anti-thymocyte globulin induction, followed by tacrolimus and steroids for about 3 years. Study outcomes and limitations: Recipient-marrow GvH clones were detected, some having first appeared in ileum or blood.

The data were produced by immunoSEQ multiplex PCR, yet TCRdb's version contains in-frame clones alone and is incomplete. Counted here are 95,000 or so clones, around nine tenths occurring once; the ten biggest clones make up around 15%. In regard to this clone: What it recognizes is unknown.

The CDR3 sequence is 13 residues long. Between the trimmed V and J ends, which lost 8 bases and 4 bases, there was a span of 14 bases. Here the sequenced sample was PBMCs, taken approximately 470 days after intestinal transplant. J is TRBJ1-2 and V is TRBV23-1, with D perhaps TRBD1 (6 bases). TRBV23-1 is classed as an ORF, of uncertain function. This receptor was obtained from a human patient who received an intestinal transplant, so some T cells may come from the graft donor. The CDR3 loop is CASPRGWSYGYTF. CDR3 nucleotides: TGCGCCAGCCCTAGGGGGTGGAGCTATGGCTACACCTTC.